This entry is about one T cell receptor (beta chain). The data originate from a study of blood T cell repertoires in COVID-19. Turning to the study itself: The analysed material was cDNA or gDNA that came from T cells, B-cell-depleted T cells, or PBMCs.

This CDR3 has 15 amino acids. From germline, CDR1 is SGDLS and CDR2 YYNGEE. V lost 3 bases and J 8 bases, leaving 20 bases between the germline ends. Only in-frame clones appear in the TCRdb table, and some are missing; sequencing was by immunoSEQ multiplex PCR. The data contain over 100,000 clones, approximately 89% of them singletons. This receptor was identified in a man aged 50 to 60 with acute or convalescent COVID-19. The rearrangement joins TRBV9 to TRBJ1-2; TRBD1 might be the D (6 bases). What was sequenced was peripheral blood. DNA of the CDR3: TGTGCCAGCAGCGCTAATCAACAGGGTCTCCGCGGCTACACCTTC. Protein sequence: CASSANQQGLRGYTF.